This passage covers 10 T cell receptor beta chains from one sample sequenced in a study of PD-L1 blockade in urothelial cancer. Sequencing was performed with immunoSEQ multiplex PCR; in TCRdb, only in-frame clones are kept and a portion is missing. The sample lists tens of thousands of clones; approximately 75% were seen once. Specimen: PBMCs, collected around atezolizumab (anti-PD-L1) treatment. All receptors derive from a man between 65 and 80 years old with urothelial cancer.

The chain couples TRBV7-6 to TRBJ2-3; 7 bases map to TRBD2. CDR1 SGHVS and CDR2 FNYEAQ come from the germline V gene. The CDR3 extends over 16 amino acids. The V segment lost 5 bases and the J segment 4 bases; nucleotides outside the gene matches: 12. CDR3 in DNA: TGTGCCAGCAGCCCGGGGGGAGGCCCTGTCCCAGATACGCAGTATTTT. Translated, it gives CASSPGGGPVPDTQYF.

The V call is TRBV7-2, the J call TRBJ2-1; D perhaps matches TRBD2 (6 bases). The CDR3 spans 15 residues. Germline V gene sequence: CDR1 SGHTA, CDR2 FQGNSA. V was pared by 5 bases and J by 7 bases, with 18 bases between. As DNA, the CDR3 is TGTGCCAGCAGCCAAGGAGCCCTCGGGACTAATGAGCAGTTCTTC. This codes for CASSQGALGTNEQFF.

This rearrangement joins TRBV5-5 to TRBJ2-5; no reliable D call. The CDR3 extends over 15 amino acids. Between the trimmed V and J ends, which lost 1 base and 2 bases, there was a span of 12 bases. The germline V gene has CDR1 SGHKS and CDR2 YYEKEE (reference sequence). CDR3 nucleotide sequence: TGTGCCAGCAGCTTGTTCCCGGGTTTGCAAGAGACCCAGTACTTC. Encoded protein: CASSLFPGLQETQYF.

The CDR3 DNA reads as TGTGCCAGCAGCTTAGGGAGTGGGGGGACAGGGTTGTACGAGCAGTACTTC. Amino acid sequence: CASSLGSGGTGLYEQYF. The genes are TRBV7-2 and TRBJ2-7; 9 nucleotides match TRBD1. J gave up 4 bases and V 1 base, and 11 bases lay outside the gene matches. The germline gives CDR1 SGHTA, CDR2 FQGNSA. The CDR3 totals 17 residues. Variable domain in full (rest from reference TRBV7-2 and TRBJ2-7): GAGVSQSPSNKVTEKGKDVELRCDPISGHTALYWYRQSLGQGLEFLIYFQGNSAPDKSGLPSDRFSAERTGGSVSTLTIQRTQQEDSAVYLCASSLGSGGTGLYEQYFGPGTRLTVT.

This sequence joins TRBV7-2 and TRBJ2-7; TRBD1 agrees at 8 bases. Unmatched junction bases numbered 10, after V lost 5 bases and J lost 4 bases. The CDR3 has 15 amino acids. The germline V gene encodes CDR1 SGHTA and CDR2 FQGNSA. The CDR3 DNA reads TGTGCCAGCAGCCTCCGACAGGGGATGGGGTACGAGCAGTACTTC. It codes for CASSLRQGMGYEQYF.

The table lists this clone with many counts. The J gene is TRBJ1-4, the V gene TRBV5-1; D gene uncertain. CDR3 size: 12 residues. The V gene lost 4 bases and the J gene lost 8 bases, with 9 bases spanning the gap. Germline V gene lookup returns CDR1 SGHRS and CDR2 YFSETQ. The CDR3 nucleotides are TGCGCCAGCAGCCCGGCGGGGGAAAAACTGTTTTTT. Translated, it gives CASSPAGEKLFF.

This clone appeared once. The rearrangement uses TRBV7-9 and TRBJ2-7, with 9 bases identical to TRBD2. The CDR3 is 16 amino acids. V dropped 1 base and J dropped 7; count of bases not matched to a gene: 11. CDR1 and CDR2 (germline): SEHNR, FQNEAQ (reference sequence). The CDR3 nucleotides are TGTGCCAGCAGCTTAGGAGGTAGCGGGAGCTCTAGGGAGCAGTACTTC. Protein sequence: CASSLGGSGSSREQYF.

The V gene is TRBV15, the J gene TRBJ2-1, with 11 bases lining up with TRBD2. Germline loops: CDR1 LNHNV, CDR2 YYDKDF (reference sequence). The CDR3 consists of 16 residues. J gave up 5 bases and V 3 bases, and 6 bases lay outside the gene matches. CDR3 sequence reads: CATSRLAGGPDNEQFF. The CDR3 bases are TGTGCCACCAGCAGGTTAGCGGGGGGGCCGGACAATGAGCAGTTCTTC.

V usage is TRBV2 and J usage is TRBJ1-2; TRBD1 might be the D (5 bases). The CDR3 is 15 amino acids. Trimming took off 6 bases at V and 2 bases at J, with 16 bases between the two ends. Germline V CDR1 and CDR2: SNHLY, FYNNEI. CDR3: CASRPTPGGNYGYTF. CDR3 DNA sequence: TGTGCCAGCAGACCTACCCCCGGGGGGAACTATGGCTACACCTTC.

V is TRBV5-1 and J is TRBJ2-1; 14 nucleotides align to TRBD2. CDR3 length equals 20 residues. V shed 2 bases and J 0 bases; nucleotides not matched to a gene: 10. Looked up from germline, CDR1 is SGHRS and CDR2 is YFSETQ. CDR3 amino acids: CASSLPGLAGAMSSYNEQFF. CDR3 coding DNA: TGCGCCAGCAGCTTACCGGGACTAGCGGGAGCGATGAGCTCCTACAATGAGCAGTTCTTC. Full variable domain (rest looked up from reference TRBV5-1 and TRBJ2-1): KAGVTQTPRYLIKTRGQQVTLSCSPISGHRSVSWYQQTPGQGLQFLFEYFSETQRNKGNFPGRFSGRQFSNSRSEMNVSTLELGDSALYLCASSLPGLAGAMSSYNEQFFGPGTRLTVL.